This T cell receptor (beta chain) was captured by sequencing in a study of T-cell reconstitution after alpha-beta-depleted transplantation in children. Preparation of the TCRbeta library was carried out with unique molecular identifiers. TCRdb redid the calling of the PCR reads with MiXCR, one entry per CDR3 protein. The repertoire holds over 150,000 distinct CDR3 sequences, with 11% as singletons. At least ten counts were recorded for this clonotype. Its specificity is unknown. Study findings and constraints: Surviving recipient T cells and thymic progenitors accounted for the high day-60 TCRbeta diversity observed in some patients. Reportedly, alpha-beta T cells present about two months post-transplant originated from several hundred expanded clones of graft origin.

Sequenced here: PBMCs, sampled before TCRalphabeta/CD19-depleted stem cell transplant. The clonotype comes from a boy between 2 and 10 years old with acute myeloid leukemia, due to receive a stem cell transplant.

The CDR3 DNA reads TGTGCCAGCCTAGACAGGGGGCCTTGGGAAGCTTTCTTT. This gives the protein CASLDRGPWEAFF. The rearrangement uses TRBV6-5 and TRBJ1-1; 10 positions match TRBD1. V lost 8 bases, J lost 8 bases, and 8 bases stayed unmatched. CDR1 MNHEY and CDR2 SVGAGI come from the germline V gene. This CDR3 contains 13 residues.